This entry features one T cell receptor (beta chain) sequence. This CDR3 is built from 16 residues. CDR1 is LNHDA, CDR2 SQIVND, per germline (reference sequence). V lost 0 bases, J lost 7 bases, and 5 bases stayed unmatched. This specimen comes from a study of T cell repertoires in cytomegalovirus infection. Each CDR3 protein is one row after TCRdb ran MiXCR on the reads. In the table there are 200,000 to 250,000 distinct CDR3 sequences, over 20% of which are singletons. J is TRBJ2-1 and V is TRBV19, with 11 nucleotides matching TRBD2. The sequenced sample consisted of CD8+ T cells from PBMCs. The receptor was isolated from a human donor in good health (CMV status not recorded). Some clones in this sample may be carry-over from other donors' samples. CDR3 protein: CASSIDQGLAVNEQFF. The CDR3 nucleotides are TGTGCCAGTAGTATAGACCAGGGACTAGCGGTAAATGAGCAGTTCTTC.